These 26 T cell receptor beta chains share one sample of origin, sequenced in a study of technical replicates of blood from a handful of donors. Assay: immunoSEQ multiplex PCR; the TCRdb copy retains only in-frame clones and omits some. The table shows tens of thousands of clones, with over 90% occurring only once. The specimen sequenced was PBMCs. These receptors all come from a human donor in good health. Some clones in this sample may be carry-over from other donors' samples.

V gene TRBV4-1 combines with J gene TRBJ2-5, with a weak D call TRBD2 (6 bases). This CDR3 spans 16 amino acids. Germline V CDR1 and CDR2: MGHRA, YSYEKL. V was clipped by 0 bases and J by 5 bases, with 16 bases between them. The CDR3, as DNA: TGCGCCAGCAGCCAAGATGGAGGGGCGGGGAGGGAGACCCAGTACTTC. It is translated as CASSQDGGAGRETQYF.

Here the CDR3 DNA reads TGTGCCAGCAGCTTATGGGGCGGGATAACAGATACGCAGTATTTT. Its translation: CASSLWGGITDTQYF. The gene calls are TRBV4-2 and TRBJ2-3; D possibly corresponds to TRBD2 (6 bases). CDR3 length: 15 amino acids. V dropped 5 bases and J dropped 3 bases, with 15 bases sitting between them. Germline V CDR1 and CDR2: LGHNA, YNFKEQ.

The sample holds a few counts of this clone. This chain joins TRBV18 and TRBJ2-7, with 10 positions matching TRBD1. Per germline, CDR1 KGHSH and CDR2 LQKENI. This CDR3 comprises 16 residues. J was trimmed by 3 bases and V by 2 bases; bases with no gene match: 7. CDR3 in amino acids: CASSPVGTGVVYEQYF. The CDR3 DNA sequence: TGTGCCAGCTCACCAGTCGGGACAGGGGTGGTCTACGAGCAGTACTTC.

CDR3: CASSAVPGGPGANVLTF. CDR3 nucleotides: TGTGCCAGCAGCGCAGTCCCCGGCGGCCCTGGGGCCAACGTCCTGACTTTC. The chain carries TRBV9 and TRBJ2-6; D gene ambiguous. Trimming pared 3 bases from V and 2 bases from J, leaving 15 bases between. Germline V gene sequence: CDR1 SGDLS, CDR2 YYNGEE. The CDR3 has 17 amino acids.

The V gene is TRBV7-3, the J gene TRBJ2-1, with 11 nucleotides matching TRBD2. Trimming took 5 bases from V and 6 from J; bases not matched to a gene: 3. Germline CDR1 reads SGHTA; CDR2 reads FQGTGA. The CDR3 sequence is 14 residues long. This chain's CDR3 is CASSRLAGPNEQFF. CDR3 nucleotide sequence: TGTGCCAGCAGCCGACTAGCGGGACCCAATGAGCAGTTCTTC.

In this sample, this clone turned up a few times. The chain is built from TRBV4-1 and TRBJ1-2, with TRBD1 matching over 9 bases. In germline, CDR1 is MGHRA, CDR2 YSYEKL. With 4 bases clipped from V and 4 bases from J, the junction kept 7 bases outside the gene matches. CDR3 size: 15 residues. The CDR3 nucleotides read TGCGCCAGCAGCCGGGACAGGGTGGGGACCTATGGCTACACCTTC. It is translated as CASSRDRVGTYGYTF.

V and J are TRBV19 and TRBJ1-3; 10 bases are shared with TRBD1. In germline, CDR1 is LNHDA, CDR2 SQIVND (reference sequence). The CDR3 consists of 17 residues. The V and J ends lost 5 bases and 0 bases, in that order; junction bases with no gene match: 7. CDR3 region: CASSDPGTGDSGNTIYF. The CDR3 nucleotides read TGTGCCAGTAGTGATCCAGGGACAGGGGACTCTGGAAACACCATATATTTT.

The CDR3 loop is CASRSGQGSYNEQFF. DNA for the CDR3: TGTGCCAGCAGGTCGGGACAGGGGTCCTACAATGAGCAGTTCTTC. The J gene is TRBJ2-1, the V gene TRBV7-9, with TRBD1 matching over 10 bases. With V trimmed by 6 bases and J by 1 base, 3 bases remained unmatched. Germline V gene data show CDR1 as SEHNR and CDR2 as FQNEAQ (reference sequence). This CDR3 is built from 15 residues.

This chain connects TRBV19 to TRBJ2-7; 9 positions match TRBD2. The CDR3 covers 15 residues. CDR1 LNHDA and CDR2 SQIVND come from the germline V gene (reference sequence). V lost 3 bases, J lost 5 bases, and 8 bases stayed unmatched. Here the CDR3 reads CASSIFSGSVNEQYF. CDR3 bases: TGTGCCAGTAGTATTTTTAGCGGGAGTGTCAACGAGCAGTACTTC.

The chain joins TRBV7-2 to TRBJ2-1; 7 bases are a match to TRBD2. The CDR3 is 12 residues long. CDR1 and CDR2 (germline): SGHTA, FQGNSA. V trimming: 5 bases; J trimming: 11 bases; junction bases outside the gene matches: 6. CDR3 DNA sequence: TGTGCCAGCAGCCTCGAAGCGGGAAAGCAGTTCTTC. Protein product: CASSLEAGKQFF.

The gene calls are TRBV10-3 and TRBJ2-3, with 8 bases lining up with TRBD2. Germline V gene sequence: CDR1 ENHRY, CDR2 SYGVKD. The CDR3 runs to 15 residues. Trimming removed 3 bases from V and 7 bases from J; junction bases left unmatched: 9. In DNA form, the CDR3 reads TGTGCCATCAGTGATCCGGGGGGGCCCGTGAATACGCAGTATTTT. Its protein is CAISDPGGPVNTQYF.

The chain joins TRBV21-1 to TRBJ1-3; TRBD1, the D gene given by the table, was not confirmed from the DNA. TRBV21-1 is designated a pseudogene. The CDR3 runs 14 residues. The CDR3 DNA sequence: TGTGCCAGCACCTGGGACAGCCAGGGAAACACCATATATTTT. This sequence encodes CASTWDSQGNTIYF.

The rearrangement uses TRBV4-3 and TRBJ2-1; D uncertain. V was shortened by 0 bases and J by 6 bases, with 12 bases between the two germline ends. The CDR3 spans 15 residues. Germline lookup yields CDR1 LGHNA and CDR2 YSLEER. The CDR3 loop is CASSQDQSEGNEQFF. The CDR3 nucleotides are TGCGCCAGCAGCCAAGATCAGAGCGAAGGCAATGAGCAGTTCTTC.

V is TRBV7-2 and J is TRBJ2-1, with D possibly being TRBD2 (6 bases). Trimming stripped 2 bases from V and 9 bases from J, with 11 bases between. Germline CDR1 reads SGHTA; CDR2 reads FQGNSA. CDR3 length equals 13 residues. CDR3 DNA: TGTGCCAGCAGCTTAAACATCGGGGGTGAGCAGTTCTTC. This translates into CASSLNIGGEQFF.

J is TRBJ1-1 and V is TRBV7-2; 9 bases fit TRBD1. Germline-derived CDR1 and CDR2 are SGHTA and FQGNSA. The junction had 10 bases not matched to a gene; V was cut back by 1 base and J by 7 bases. The CDR3 covers 16 residues. The CDR3 bases are TGTGCCAGCAGCTTAGTCTACAGGGGGCTACACAATGAAGCTTTCTTT. It encodes CASSLVYRGLHNEAFF.

This rearrangement joins TRBV2 to TRBJ1-2, with 9 bases lining up with TRBD1. With V trimmed by 6 bases and J by 6 bases, 8 bases remained unmatched. The CDR3 covers 14 residues. Germline V gene lookup returns CDR1 SNHLY and CDR2 FYNNEI. CDR3 in amino acids: CASSVQGASDGYTF. CDR3 bases: TGTGCCAGCAGCGTACAGGGGGCGTCGGATGGCTACACCTTC.

The CDR3 DNA reads as TGTGCCAGCAATGGGGGGGGGACCGGGGAGCTGTTTTTT. Translating it yields CASNGGGTGELFF. The J gene is TRBJ2-2, the V gene TRBV2, with 7 positions matching TRBD2. V lost 7 bases to trimming and J lost 5 bases; unmatched junction nucleotides: 4. The CDR3 spans 13 residues. Germline CDR1 and CDR2: SNHLY and FYNNEI. Variable domain in full (rest from reference TRBV2 and TRBJ2-2): EPEVTQTPSHQVTQMGQEVILRCVPISNHLYFYWYRQILGQKVEFLVSFYNNEISEKSEIFDDQFSVERPDGSNFTLKIRSTKLEDSAMYFCASNGGGTGELFFGEGSRLTVL.

This clone was seen once. V is TRBV4-3 and J is TRBJ2-7, with D possibly TRBD1 on 5 matching bases. Deletions cut 0 bases from V and 6 bases from J, with 9 bases between. The CDR3 is made up of 13 amino acids. Germline values: CDR1 LGHNA, CDR2 YSLEER. The CDR3 region is CASSQDREREQYF. CDR3 nucleotides: TGCGCCAGCAGCCAAGACAGGGAACGCGAGCAGTACTTC.

This chain joins TRBV10-3 and TRBJ2-3, with D tentatively TRBD2 (6 bases). The CDR3 spans 16 residues. In germline, CDR1 is ENHRY, CDR2 SYGVKD. The germline V and J ends were trimmed by 0 bases and 6 bases, with 16 bases remaining between them. CDR3 region: CAISESPGDYEDTQYF. The CDR3, as DNA: TGTGCCATCAGTGAGTCGCCGGGAGATTACGAGGATACGCAGTATTTT.

This chain uses TRBV6-1 with TRBJ1-2; D gene uncertain. Germline-derived CDR1 and CDR2 are MNHNS and SASEGT. The CDR3 spans 13 residues. Between the trimmed V and J ends, which lost 1 base and 1 base, there was a span of 4 bases. The CDR3 loop reads CASSEESNYGYTF. CDR3 sequence (DNA): TGTGCCAGCAGTGAAGAGAGTAACTATGGCTACACCTTC.

V is TRBV7-3 and J is TRBJ2-1; a possible D gene is TRBD1 (5 bases). The CDR3 has 13 residues. V dropped 6 bases and J dropped 6 bases, with 12 bases sitting between them. Germline V gives CDR1 SGHTA, CDR2 FQGTGA. Written as DNA, the CDR3 is TGTGCCAGCAGTAATTTTGACAGCAATGAGCAGTTCTTC. Translating gives CASSNFDSNEQFF.

The chain uses TRBV7-9 and TRBJ2-3; 7 bases line up with TRBD2. Trimming removed 5 bases from V and 3 bases from J; junction bases left unmatched: 11. Per the germline V gene, CDR1 is SEHNR and CDR2 is FQNEAQ (reference sequence). The CDR3 contains 16 residues. The CDR3 DNA reads as TGTGCCAGCAGCACAACCCGACTAGCTTTGACAGATACGCAGTATTTT. The encoded protein is CASSTTRLALTDTQYF.

The genes are TRBV10-2 and TRBJ2-7; 7 bases line up with TRBD1. Germline CDR1 WSHSY, CDR2 SAAADI. Germline trimming cut 5 bases from V and 8 bases from J; bases unmatched to any gene: 12. This CDR3 comprises 14 residues. The chain's CDR3 is CASSHSTGALKQYF. For the CDR3, the DNA is TGCGCCAGCAGTCACTCAACAGGGGCACTTAAGCAGTACTTC.

The rearrangement joins TRBV15 to TRBJ2-5, with a weak D call TRBD2 (5 bases). CDR3 length: 14 amino acids. Germline V gives CDR1 LNHNV, CDR2 YYDKDF (reference sequence). V was shortened by 2 bases and J by 5 bases, with 12 bases between the two germline ends. DNA for the CDR3: TGTGCCACCAGCAGATCTGACTGGAGGGAGACCCAGTACTTC. Amino acid sequence: CATSRSDWRETQYF.

CDR3 nucleotides: TGTGCCAGTAGTATCTCTGGGACTACGACCGGGGAGCTGTTTTTT. Translation: CASSISGTTTGELFF. The gene calls are TRBV19 and TRBJ2-2; 7 nucleotides match TRBD2. This CDR3 has 15 amino acids. Germline trimming cut 3 bases from V and 5 bases from J; bases unmatched to any gene: 6. Germline V gene lookup returns CDR1 LNHDA and CDR2 SQIVND (reference sequence).

V and J are TRBV7-6 and TRBJ1-2; TRBD1 matches 10 bases. The J segment lost 0 bases and the V segment lost 3 bases, leaving 7 bases of the junction unmatched. Germline assignment: CDR1 SGHVS and CDR2 FNYEAQ. This CDR3 region has 17 residues. DNA of the CDR3: TGTGCCAGCAGCTTCGGGACAGGGGCGACCACTAACTATGGCTACACCTTC. It encodes CASSFGTGATTNYGYTF.